Listed here are 13 T cell receptor beta chains from one sample, sequenced in a study of blood T cell repertoires in COVID-19. The protocol was immunoSEQ multiplex PCR, while the TCRdb copy is restricted to in-frame clones and leaves out a portion. Here the sample spans roughly 260,000 clones, 86% being singletons. Sequenced sample: PBMCs or T cells enriched from blood (not recorded which). The receptors come from a woman aged 18-29 years who had recovered from COVID-19.

The chain joins TRBV5-1 to TRBJ2-3, with 10 bases aligning to TRBD1. After removal of 4 bases from V and 5 bases from J, the junction contained 10 bases not matched to a gene. Germline CDR1 and CDR2: SGHRS and YFSETQ. The CDR3 extends over 16 amino acids. The chain's CDR3 is CASSRGGQGVEDTQYF. The CDR3 coding sequence is TGCGCCAGCAGCCGAGGCGGACAGGGGGTTGAAGATACGCAGTATTTT.

This chain connects TRBV27 to TRBJ1-3; perhaps TRBD1 as D (6 bases). The V and J ends lost 6 bases and 4 bases respectively, with 13 bases between them. Germline V CDR1 and CDR2: MNHEY, SMNVEV (reference sequence). This CDR3 region has 14 residues. CDR3 region: CASRDRSGGNTIYF. The CDR3 bases are TGTGCCAGCAGAGACAGGTCGGGAGGAAACACCATATATTTT.

On this clone itself: The sample contains more than one DNA sequence encoding this CDR3. This chain connects TRBV5-6 to TRBJ2-6, with no clear D. Trimming pared 5 bases from V and 4 bases from J, leaving 4 bases between. From germline, CDR1 is SGHDT and CDR2 YYEEEE. The CDR3 sequence is 12 residues long. CDR3 sequence reads: CASRRGANVLTF. CDR3 in DNA: TGTGCCAGCAGGCGGGGGGCCAACGTCCTGACTTTC.

This clone was counted a few times. The chain couples TRBV5-1 to TRBJ2-1; TRBD2 agrees at 8 bases. Germline loops: CDR1 SGHRS, CDR2 YFSETQ. The CDR3 totals 16 residues. Trimming at V came to 3 bases and at J to 1 base, leaving 6 bases not matched to a gene. CDR3 sequence reads: CASSSSGSDSYNEQFF. CDR3 DNA sequence: TGCGCCAGCAGCTCGAGCGGGAGTGATTCCTACAATGAGCAGTTCTTC.

V and J are TRBV12-3 or TRBV12-4 and TRBJ2-2; D uncertain. V lost 5 bases, J lost 6 bases, and 7 bases lay in between. This CDR3 comprises 12 residues. CDR3 loop: CASSLRAGELFF. The CDR3 coding sequence is TGTGCCAGCAGTCTGCGTGCCGGGGAGCTGTTTTTT.

This clone was seen just once. The rearrangement links TRBV11-3 to TRBJ2-3, with a weak D call TRBD1 (6 bases). Trimming removed 4 bases at V and 1 base at J, with 12 bases between. Looked up from germline, CDR1 is SGHNT and CDR2 is YENEEA. The length of the CDR3 is 15 residues. CDR3 bases: TGTGCCAGCAGCTCAAGGGGGTGGGGCACAGATACGCAGTATTTT. This encodes CASSSRGWGTDTQYF.

This chain links TRBV6-6 with TRBJ2-7; D may be TRBD1 (6 bases). The CDR3 is made up of 13 amino acids. Germline V CDR1 and CDR2: MNHNY, SVGAGI (reference sequence). V shed 6 bases and J shed 7 bases, with 16 bases lying between them. CDR3 nucleotide sequence: TGTGCCAGCAGAAACCGGGACACTGGGGAGCAGTACTTC. Protein product: CASRNRDTGEQYF.

The chain couples TRBV4-1 to TRBJ2-7, with TRBD1 matching over 8 bases. V trimming: 0 bases; J trimming: 2 bases; junction bases outside the gene matches: 3. The CDR3 is made up of 15 amino acids. CDR1 and CDR2 (germline): MGHRA, YSYEKL. The CDR3: CASSQEATGAYEQYF. The CDR3 nucleotides are TGCGCCAGCAGCCAAGAAGCGACAGGGGCCTACGAGCAGTACTTC.

CDR3 bases: TGTGCCAGCAGTTTAGGTGGAGCGGGAGGAGTTCGGGAGCAGTACTTC. This encodes CASSLGGAGGVREQYF. This chain links TRBV27 with TRBJ2-7; 9 positions agree with TRBD2. Germline lookup yields CDR1 MNHEY and CDR2 SMNVEV (reference sequence). This CDR3 contains 16 residues. The junction had 12 bases not matched to a gene; V was cut back by 2 bases and J by 7 bases.

Written as DNA, the CDR3 is TGTGCCAAGCAAGACGGGATGTCAAGAGAGCAGTACTTC. It yields the protein CAKQDGMSREQYF. The chain uses TRBV6-9 and TRBJ2-7, with D possibly TRBD2 on 5 matching bases. Trimming stripped 10 bases from V and 7 bases from J, with 20 bases between. The germline V gene has CDR1 MNHGY and CDR2 SVAAGI. This CDR3 spans 13 amino acids.

This rearrangement joins TRBV7-2 to TRBJ2-2; maybe TRBD2 (6 bases). This CDR3 is 16 amino acids long. V lost 3 bases and J lost 9, with 20 bases in between. Germline assignment: CDR1 SGHTA and CDR2 FQGNSA. CDR3 nucleotides: TGTGCCAGCAGCTTCCGGCGGGACTCTCTCCACTGGGAGCTGTTTTTT. It yields the protein CASSFRRDSLHWELFF.

The CDR3 sequence is CASSEAQDEAFF. The DNA of the CDR3 is TGTGCCAGCAGTGAAGCGCAGGATGAAGCTTTCTTT. The V call is TRBV2, the J call TRBJ1-1; D call uncertain. The CDR3 loop spans 12 amino acids. Per the germline V gene, CDR1 is SNHLY and CDR2 is FYNNEI. V lost 0 bases, J lost 7 bases, and 6 bases lay in between.

This chain links TRBV7-9 with TRBJ2-3; 7 bases are a match to TRBD2. V lost 5 bases to trimming and J lost 5 bases; unmatched junction nucleotides: 13. From germline, CDR1 is SEHNR and CDR2 FQNEAQ (reference sequence). The CDR3 loop spans 16 amino acids. CDR3 region: CASSLGTGTKGDTQYF. The CDR3 DNA reads as TGTGCCAGCAGCCTGGGTACCGGGACTAAGGGAGATACGCAGTATTTT.